This T cell receptor beta chain was documented in a study of blood T cell repertoires in COVID-19. Turning to the study itself: The United States, Italy and Spain were the sources of the acute and convalescent COVID-19 samples. PBMCs, B-cell-depleted T cells, or T cells were the source of the cDNA or gDNA that made up the material.

Assay: immunoSEQ multiplex PCR; the TCRdb copy retains only in-frame clones and omits some. The sample includes some 350,000 clones, roughly 86% of them seen just once. Between the trimmed V and J ends, which lost 6 bases and 5 bases, there was a span of 16 bases. Germline values: CDR1 SNHLY, CDR2 FYNNEI. The CDR3 covers 14 residues. V and J are TRBV2 and TRBJ2-5, with a possible D match to TRBD2 (7 bases). The TCR was taken from a woman between 65 and 79 years old with COVID-19, enrolled during active disease. Sequenced input: peripheral blood. The chain's CDR3 is CASSERGGHETQYF. In DNA, the CDR3 is TGTGCCAGCAGCGAAAGGGGGGGCCACGAGACCCAGTACTTC.